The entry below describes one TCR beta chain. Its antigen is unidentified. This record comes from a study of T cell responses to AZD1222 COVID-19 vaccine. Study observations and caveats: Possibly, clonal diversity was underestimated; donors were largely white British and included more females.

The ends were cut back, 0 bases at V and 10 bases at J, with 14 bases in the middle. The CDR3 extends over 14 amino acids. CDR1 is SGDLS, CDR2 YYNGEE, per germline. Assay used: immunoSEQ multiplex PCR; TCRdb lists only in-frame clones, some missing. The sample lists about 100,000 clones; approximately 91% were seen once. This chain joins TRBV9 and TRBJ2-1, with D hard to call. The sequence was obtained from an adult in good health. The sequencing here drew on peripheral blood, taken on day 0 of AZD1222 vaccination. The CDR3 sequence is CASSVEVFQEEQFF. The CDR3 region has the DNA TGTGCCAGCAGCGTAGAAGTGTTTCAGGAGGAGCAGTTCTTC.